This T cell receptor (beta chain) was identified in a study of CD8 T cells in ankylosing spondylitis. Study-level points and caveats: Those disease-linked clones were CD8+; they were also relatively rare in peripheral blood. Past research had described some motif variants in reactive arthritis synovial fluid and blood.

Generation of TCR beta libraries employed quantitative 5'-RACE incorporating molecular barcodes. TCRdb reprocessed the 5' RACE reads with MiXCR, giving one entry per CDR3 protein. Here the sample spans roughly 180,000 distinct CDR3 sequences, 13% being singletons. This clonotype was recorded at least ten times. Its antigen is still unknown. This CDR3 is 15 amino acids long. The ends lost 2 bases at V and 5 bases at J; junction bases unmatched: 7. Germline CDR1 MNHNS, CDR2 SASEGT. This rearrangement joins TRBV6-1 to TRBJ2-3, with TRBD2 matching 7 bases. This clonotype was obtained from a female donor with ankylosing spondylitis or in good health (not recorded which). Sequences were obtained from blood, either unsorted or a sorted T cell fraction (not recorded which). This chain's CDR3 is CASSEIGASGDTQYF. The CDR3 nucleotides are TGTGCCAGCAGTGAAATAGGGGCTAGCGGAGATACGCAGTATTTT.